Included here is one TCR beta chain sequence, with context. Its matching antigen is unknown. The authors ran a second PCR of about 6 to 11 cycles using a sample-barcoded 5' primer and a J-beta primer mix. Carrying 12 random nucleotides, a template-switch adaptor labeled each individual cDNA molecule. One entry per CDR3 protein results from TCRdb running MiXCR on the 5' RACE reads. The sample lists about a million distinct CDR3 sequences; around two fifths were seen once. The draw of peripheral blood yielded around 10 milliliters from each donor. V was shortened by 1 base and J by 1 base, with 17 bases between the two germline ends. Germline V CDR1 and CDR2: SGHRS, YFSETQ. This CDR3 is built from 17 residues. This entry comes from a study of blood T cells in healthy people across ages. In the study overall: For every two T cells, template switching captured about one barcoded beta molecule.

Study results and limitations: Without sorted subsets, naive and antigen-experienced compartments could not be conclusively compared.

The rearrangement joins TRBV5-1 to TRBJ2-5; D perhaps matches TRBD2 (5 bases). Sequencing was performed on blood. This TCR came from a young man in good health. Written as DNA, the CDR3 is TGCGCCAGCAGCTTGCGGGGTGGCTCATCCCCCCAAGAGACCCAGTACTTC. Protein: CASSLRGGSSPQETQYF.